The TCR beta chain under discussion was sequenced for a study of OX40 agonist ivuxolimab in advanced cancers. Overall study context: Patients undergoing dose escalation presented with hepatocellular carcinoma, melanoma, renal cell or head and neck cancer.

Assay used: immunoSEQ multiplex PCR; TCRdb lists only in-frame clones, some missing. The sample holds approximately 76,000 clones, around 90% seen once. The CDR3 has 16 residues. V was pared by 7 bases and J by 3 bases, with 19 bases between. The chain combines TRBV23-1 with TRBJ2-1; D perhaps matches TRBD1 (9 bases). TRBV23-1 is an ORF; its function is uncertain. The clonotype was recovered from an adult with an advanced solid tumor such as melanoma, head and neck, liver or kidney cancer. Sequencing used CD4+ or CD8+ T cells sorted from blood, obtained in a trial of the OX40 agonist ivuxolimab. CDR3 DNA sequence: TGCGCCAGCAACTCCGGGGGGGACAGGGACTACAATGAGCAGTTCTTC. Its protein is CASNSGGDRDYNEQFF.